Below are 18 T cell receptor beta chains sequenced from a single sample in a study of OX40 agonist ivuxolimab in advanced cancers. The data were produced by immunoSEQ multiplex PCR, yet TCRdb's version contains in-frame clones alone and is incomplete. This table holds 90,000 to 150,000 clones, around 91% found once. The specimen was CD4+ or CD8+ T cells sorted from blood, collected in a trial of the OX40 agonist ivuxolimab. These receptors all come from an adult with an advanced solid tumor such as melanoma, head and neck, liver or kidney cancer.

V gene TRBV7-8 combines with J gene TRBJ2-2, with TRBD1 as a possible D gene (6 bases). This CDR3 has 16 amino acids. Germline-derived CDR1 and CDR2 are SGHVS and FQNEAQ. The V gene lost 7 bases and the J gene lost 0 bases, with 15 bases spanning the gap. The chain's CDR3 is CASIVGGRSNTGELFF. In DNA, the CDR3 is TGTGCCAGCATCGTTGGGGGCAGATCGAACACCGGGGAGCTGTTTTTT.

The rearrangement links TRBV19 to TRBJ2-7; D tentatively reads TRBD1 or TRBD2 (5 bases each). This CDR3 spans 14 amino acids. The V end lost 8 bases, the J end lost 2 bases, and 16 bases lay between the germline ends. Germline CDR1 reads LNHDA; CDR2 reads SQIVND (reference sequence). For the CDR3, the DNA is TGTGCCAGTTCAATACCGGGACCGGCCTACGAGCAGTACTTC. It translates to CASSIPGPAYEQYF.

This clone has just a few counts. Other nucleotide sequences from this sample produce the same CDR3. The rearrangement links TRBV6-5 to TRBJ1-1, with D unclear. This CDR3 spans 14 amino acids. Trimming cost V 3 bases and J 0 bases, with 8 bases left between them. CDR1 is MNHEY, CDR2 SVGAGI, per germline. CDR3 sequence reads: CASSYGTVNTEAFF. The CDR3 DNA follows: TGTGCCAGCAGTTATGGAACAGTGAACACTGAAGCTTTCTTT.

V and J are TRBV9 and TRBJ2-4; D is ambiguous. Per the germline V gene, CDR1 is SGDLS and CDR2 is YYNGEE. Trimming left V 0 bases short and J 0 bases short, with 4 bases between. The CDR3 runs 14 residues. The CDR3 region has the DNA TGTGCCAGCAGCGTAGGACTAGCCAAAAACATTCAGTACTTC. Residues: CASSVGLAKNIQYF.

The gene calls are TRBV18 and TRBJ2-5; the D gene is possibly TRBD1 (6 bases). The germline V gene encodes CDR1 KGHSH and CDR2 LQKENI. CDR3 length: 16 amino acids. With 5 bases removed from V and 2 bases from J, the gap between germline ends came to 18 bases. The chain's CDR3 is CASSSKRTVIQETQYF. For the CDR3, the DNA is TGTGCCAGCTCATCCAAGCGGACAGTTATACAAGAGACCCAGTACTTC.

This clone was observed a few times. V gene TRBV10-1 combines with J gene TRBJ2-7; TRBD1 might be the D (5 bases). V shed 5 bases and J shed 2 bases, with 16 bases lying between them. The germline V gene has CDR1 WNHNN and CDR2 SYGVQD (reference sequence). CDR3 length: 15 amino acids. Here the CDR3 reads CASSPSGQGAYEQYF. CDR3 sequence (DNA): TGCGCCAGCAGTCCTAGTGGGCAGGGCGCCTACGAGCAGTACTTC.

The chain links TRBV18 to TRBJ1-3; TRBD1 aligns across 7 bases. The CDR3 contains 16 residues. The J segment lost 0 bases and the V segment lost 3 bases, leaving 5 bases of the junction unmatched. CDR1 and CDR2 from the germline V gene are KGHSH and LQKENI. The CDR3 coding sequence is TGTGCCAGCTCACCTCAGGGACAGAGCTCTGGAAACACCATATATTTT. It encodes CASSPQGQSSGNTIYF.

This clone was counted once. Other DNA variants within this sample encode the same CDR3. The V and J genes are TRBV30 and TRBJ1-1, with D tentatively TRBD1 (5 bases). CDR3 size: 13 residues. The V end was cut by 5 bases, the J end by 1 base, with 11 bases between. CDR1 and CDR2 (germline): GTSNPN, SVGIG (reference sequence). In nucleotides, the CDR3 is TGTGCCTGGGTGGGTGGGGGGAACACTGAAGCTTTCTTT. It is translated as CAWVGGGNTEAFF. The entire variable domain, with the rest obtained from reference TRBV30 and TRBJ1-1, is as follows: SQTIHQWPATLVQPVGSPLSLECTVEGTSNPNLYWYRQAAGRGLQLLFYSVGIGQISSEVPQNLSASRPQDRQFILSSKKLLLSDSGFYLCAWVGGGNTEAFFGQGTRLTVV.

The CDR3 DNA reads TGTGCCAGCAGCTTAAGGTCTGGAAACACCATATATTTT. Its translation is CASSLRSGNTIYF. J is TRBJ1-3 and V is TRBV13; D unresolved. Trimming took 2 bases from V and 1 from J, leaving 3 bases between them. The CDR3 sequence is 13 residues long. Germline CDR1 and CDR2: PRHDT and FYEKMQ (reference sequence).

The chain has TRBV30 and TRBJ2-7, with TRBD2 identical over 7 bases. Per germline, CDR1 GTSNPN and CDR2 SVGIG (reference sequence). Trimming at V came to 0 bases and at J to 2 bases, leaving 4 bases not matched to a gene. This CDR3 contains 14 residues. CDR3 sequence: CAWSVGGDAYEQYF. As DNA, the CDR3 is TGTGCCTGGAGTGTTGGGGGGGACGCCTACGAGCAGTACTTC.

This clone was detected once. The chain combines TRBV4-3 with TRBJ1-4; D gene unclear. This CDR3 spans 14 amino acids. V was pared by 0 bases and J by 8 bases, with 10 bases between. Germline values: CDR1 LGHNA, CDR2 YSLEER. The CDR3 sequence: CASSQEKGNEKLFF. The CDR3, as DNA: TGCGCCAGCAGCCAAGAAAAAGGGAACGAAAAACTGTTTTTT.

V and J are TRBV9 and TRBJ2-3; 10 nucleotides align to TRBD2. Germline values: CDR1 SGDLS, CDR2 YYNGEE. The V and J ends lost 4 bases and 5 bases, in that order; junction bases with no gene match: 7. The CDR3 is made up of 15 amino acids. CDR3 nucleotide sequence: TGTGCCAGCAGCCTCGTAGCGGGGGGTGGAGATACGCAGTATTTT. Translating gives CASSLVAGGGDTQYF.

The V and J genes are TRBV4-3 and TRBJ1-2; D uncertain. The germline CDR1 and CDR2 sequences are LGHNA and YSLEER. This CDR3 is built from 15 residues. Trimming cost V 4 bases and J 7 bases, with 19 bases left between them. The CDR3 region is CASSRQYGENVGYTF. The DNA for the CDR3 is TGCGCCAGCAGCCGTCAATACGGGGAAAATGTTGGCTACACCTTC.

Regarding this clone: The same CDR3 arises from other DNA sequences in this sample as well. The chain is built from TRBV18 and TRBJ2-5, with a possible D match to TRBD2 (5 bases). CDR1 is KGHSH and CDR2 is LQKENI in the germline V gene. V dropped 6 bases and J dropped 1 base, with 9 bases sitting between them. This CDR3 region has 13 residues. As DNA, the CDR3 is TGTGCCAGCTCCCCGAGGGCCCAAGAGACCCAGTACTTC. It translates to CASSPRAQETQYF.

This clone was counted a few times. V gene TRBV28 combines with J gene TRBJ1-5; TRBD1 aligns across 10 bases. The germline V gene has CDR1 MDHEN and CDR2 SYDVKM. The CDR3 loop spans 14 amino acids. V was pared by 6 bases and J by 7 bases, with 6 bases of the junction left unmatched. The CDR3, as DNA: TGTGCCAGCAGAACGGACAGGGGGAGGCAGCCCCAGCATTTT. This encodes CASRTDRGRQPQHF.

The chain recombines TRBV5-1 with TRBJ2-3; 7 nucleotides line up with TRBD2. Germline-derived CDR1 and CDR2 are SGHRS and YFSETQ. This CDR3 is built from 15 residues. V shed 1 base, J shed 0 bases, and the junction held 2 bases outside the gene matches. The CDR3: CASSLTGGSTDTQYF. CDR3 nucleotides: TGCGCCAGCAGCTTGACGGGGGGTAGCACAGATACGCAGTATTTT. Looking up the rest from reference TRBV5-1 and TRBJ2-3 gives the full variable domain: KAGVTQTPRYLIKTRGQQVTLSCSPISGHRSVSWYQQTPGQGLQFLFEYFSETQRNKGNFPGRFSGRQFSNSRSEMNVSTLELGDSALYLCASSLTGGSTDTQYFGPGTRLTVL.

The V and J genes are TRBV11-2 and TRBJ2-7; TRBD1 matches 7 bases. The CDR3 is made up of 13 amino acids. Germline CDR1 is SGHAT and CDR2 is FQNNGV. V lost 7 bases and J lost 5; bases outside the gene matches: 8. CDR3 nucleotide sequence: TGTGCCAGCAAGACAGGGAAGGGGAACGAGCAGTACTTC. Encoded protein: CASKTGKGNEQYF.

This clone was found a few times. V usage is TRBV7-2 and J usage is TRBJ1-3, with a possible D match to TRBD1 (6 bases). Germline CDR1 and CDR2: SGHTA and FQGNSA. The CDR3 totals 17 residues. V lost 2 bases and J 0 bases, leaving 14 bases between the germline ends. The CDR3: CASSLPGAYLSGNTIYF. Here the CDR3 DNA reads TGTGCCAGCAGCTTACCAGGGGCCTATCTCTCTGGAAACACCATATATTTT.